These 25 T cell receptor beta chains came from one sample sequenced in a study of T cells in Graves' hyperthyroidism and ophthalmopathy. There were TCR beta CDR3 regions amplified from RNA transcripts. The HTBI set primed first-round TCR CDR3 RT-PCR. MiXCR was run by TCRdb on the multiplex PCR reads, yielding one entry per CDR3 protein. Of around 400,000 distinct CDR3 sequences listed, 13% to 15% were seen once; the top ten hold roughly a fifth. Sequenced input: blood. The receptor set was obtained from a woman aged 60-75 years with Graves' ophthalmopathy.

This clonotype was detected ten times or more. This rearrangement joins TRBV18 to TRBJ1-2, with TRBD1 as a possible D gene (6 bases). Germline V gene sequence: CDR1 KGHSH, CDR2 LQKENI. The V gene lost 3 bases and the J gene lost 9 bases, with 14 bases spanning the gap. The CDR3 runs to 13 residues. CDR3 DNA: TGTGCCAGCTCACCTACGGACAGCCGTAGCTACACCTTC. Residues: CASSPTDSRSYTF.

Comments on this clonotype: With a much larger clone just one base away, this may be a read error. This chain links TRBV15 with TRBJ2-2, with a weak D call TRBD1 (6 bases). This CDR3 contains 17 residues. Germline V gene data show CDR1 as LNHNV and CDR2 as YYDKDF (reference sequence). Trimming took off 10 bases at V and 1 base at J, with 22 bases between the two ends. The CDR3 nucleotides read TGTGCCATCCCCCAAGCACCAGGGGCCCAGAACACCGGGGAGCTGTTTTTT. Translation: CAIPQAPGAQNTGELFF. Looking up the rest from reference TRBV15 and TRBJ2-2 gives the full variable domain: DAMVIQNPRYQVTQFGKPVTLSCSQTLNHNVMYWYQQKSSQAPKLLFHYYDKDFNNEADTPDNFQSRRPNTSFCFLDIRSPGLGDTAMYLCAIPQAPGAQNTGELFFGEGSRLTVL.

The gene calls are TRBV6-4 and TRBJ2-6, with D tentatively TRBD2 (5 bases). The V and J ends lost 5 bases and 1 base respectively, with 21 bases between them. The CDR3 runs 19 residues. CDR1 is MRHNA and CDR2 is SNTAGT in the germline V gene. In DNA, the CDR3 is TGTGCCAGCAGTTTCTCCCATCGGAGGCCCTCTTCTGGGGCCAACGTCCTGACTTTC. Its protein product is CASSFSHRRPSSGANVLTF.

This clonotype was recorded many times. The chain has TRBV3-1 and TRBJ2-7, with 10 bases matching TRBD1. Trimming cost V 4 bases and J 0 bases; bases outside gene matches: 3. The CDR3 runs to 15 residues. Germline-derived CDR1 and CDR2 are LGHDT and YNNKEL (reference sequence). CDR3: CASSPWTGGSYEQYF. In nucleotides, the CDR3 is TGTGCCAGCAGCCCCTGGACAGGGGGCTCCTACGAGCAGTACTTC.

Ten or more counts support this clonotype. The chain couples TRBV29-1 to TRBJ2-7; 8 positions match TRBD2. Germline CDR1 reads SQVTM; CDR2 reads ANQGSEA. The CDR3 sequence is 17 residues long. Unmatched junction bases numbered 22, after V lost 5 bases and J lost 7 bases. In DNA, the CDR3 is TGCAGCGTTACCCCTCCGGGAGGGCTGGGGGTGGAGGAAGAGCAGTACTTC. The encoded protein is CSVTPPGGLGVEEEQYF.

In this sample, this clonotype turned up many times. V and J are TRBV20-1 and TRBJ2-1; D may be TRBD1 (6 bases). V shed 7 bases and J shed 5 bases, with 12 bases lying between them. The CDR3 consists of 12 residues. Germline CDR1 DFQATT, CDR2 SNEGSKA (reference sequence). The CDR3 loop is CSGGQNHNEQFF. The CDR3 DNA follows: TGCAGTGGAGGACAGAACCACAATGAGCAGTTCTTC.

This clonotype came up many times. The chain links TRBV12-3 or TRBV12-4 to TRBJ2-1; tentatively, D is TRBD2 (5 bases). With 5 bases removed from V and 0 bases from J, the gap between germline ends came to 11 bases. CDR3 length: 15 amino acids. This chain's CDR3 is CASSKAASSYNEQFF. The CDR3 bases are TGTGCCAGCAGTAAAGCGGCGAGCTCCTACAATGAGCAGTTCTTC.

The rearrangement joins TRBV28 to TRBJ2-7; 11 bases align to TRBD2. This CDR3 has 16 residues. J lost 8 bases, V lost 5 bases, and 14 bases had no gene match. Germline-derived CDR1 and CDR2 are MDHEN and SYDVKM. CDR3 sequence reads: CASSTGTSGDPTKQYF. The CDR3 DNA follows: TGTGCCAGCAGTACAGGGACTAGCGGCGATCCTACGAAGCAGTACTTC.

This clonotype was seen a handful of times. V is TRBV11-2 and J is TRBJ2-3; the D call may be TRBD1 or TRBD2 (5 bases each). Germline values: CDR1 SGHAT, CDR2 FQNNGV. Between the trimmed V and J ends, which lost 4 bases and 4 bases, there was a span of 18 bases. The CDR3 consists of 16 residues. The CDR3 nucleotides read TGTGCCAGCAGCTCCACTAGGGGCCTTGGGGCAGATACGCAGTATTTT. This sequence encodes CASSSTRGLGADTQYF.

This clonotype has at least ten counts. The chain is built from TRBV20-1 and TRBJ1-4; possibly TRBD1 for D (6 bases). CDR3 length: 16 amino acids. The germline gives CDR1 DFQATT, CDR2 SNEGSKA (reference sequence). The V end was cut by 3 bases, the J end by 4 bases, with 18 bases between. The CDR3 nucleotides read TGCAGTGCTAGGGACCAGGGGCGCGGGCTTAATGAAAAACTGTTTTTT. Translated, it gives CSARDQGRGLNEKLFF.

The CDR3 DNA is TGTGCCAGCGCTTCAGGGGCAGAGACCCAGTACTTC. Its protein is CASASGAETQYF. J is TRBJ2-5 and V is TRBV9; TRBD1 might be the D (6 bases). V was clipped by 7 bases and J by 4 bases, with 11 bases between them. This CDR3 is built from 12 residues. Germline CDR1 reads SGDLS; CDR2 reads YYNGEE.

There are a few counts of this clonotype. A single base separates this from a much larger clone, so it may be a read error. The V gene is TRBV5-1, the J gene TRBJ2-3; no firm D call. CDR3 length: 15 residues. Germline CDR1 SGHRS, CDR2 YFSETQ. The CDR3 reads CASRLDGEITDTQYF. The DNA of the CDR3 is TGCGCCAGCCGCTTGGACGGAGAAATCACAGATACGCAGTATTTT. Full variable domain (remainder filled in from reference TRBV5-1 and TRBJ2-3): KAGVTQTPRYLIKTRGQQVTLSCSPISGHRSVSWYQQTPGQGLQFLFEYFSETQRNKGNFPGRFSGRQFSNSRSEMNVSTLELGDSALYLCASRLDGEITDTQYFGPGTRLTVL.

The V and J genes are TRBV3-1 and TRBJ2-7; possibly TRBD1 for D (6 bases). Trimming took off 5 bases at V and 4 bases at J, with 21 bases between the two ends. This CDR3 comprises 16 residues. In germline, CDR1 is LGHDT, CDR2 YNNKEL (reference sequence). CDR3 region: CASSGLGGPPLYEQYF. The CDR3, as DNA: TGTGCCAGCAGCGGATTAGGGGGTCCTCCTCTGTACGAGCAGTACTTC.

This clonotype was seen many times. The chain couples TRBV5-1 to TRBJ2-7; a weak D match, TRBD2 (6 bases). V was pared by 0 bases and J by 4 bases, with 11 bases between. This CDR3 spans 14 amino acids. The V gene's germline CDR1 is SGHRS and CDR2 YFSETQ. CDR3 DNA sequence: TGCGCCAGCAGCTTGGCCGGGGGAGAATACGAGCAGTACTTC. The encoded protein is CASSLAGGEYEQYF.

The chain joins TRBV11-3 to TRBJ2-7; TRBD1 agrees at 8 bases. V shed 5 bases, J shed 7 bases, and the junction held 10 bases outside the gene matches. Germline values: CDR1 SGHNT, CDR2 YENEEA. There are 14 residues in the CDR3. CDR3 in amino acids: CASSPGQGREEQYF. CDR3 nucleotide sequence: TGTGCCAGCAGCCCAGGACAGGGTAGAGAAGAGCAGTACTTC.

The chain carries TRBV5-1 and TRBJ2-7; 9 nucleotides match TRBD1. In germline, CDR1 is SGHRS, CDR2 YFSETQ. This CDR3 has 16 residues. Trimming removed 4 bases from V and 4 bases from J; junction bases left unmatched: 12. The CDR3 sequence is CASSATGGAGYYEQYF. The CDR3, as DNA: TGCGCCAGCAGCGCCACAGGGGGCGCGGGGTATTACGAGCAGTACTTC.

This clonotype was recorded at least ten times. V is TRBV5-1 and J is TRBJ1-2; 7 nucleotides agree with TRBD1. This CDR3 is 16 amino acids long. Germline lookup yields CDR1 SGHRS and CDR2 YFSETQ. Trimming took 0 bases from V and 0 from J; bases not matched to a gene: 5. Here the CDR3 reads CASSLARTGPNYGYTF. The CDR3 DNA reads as TGCGCCAGCAGCTTGGCCCGGACAGGACCTAACTATGGCTACACCTTC. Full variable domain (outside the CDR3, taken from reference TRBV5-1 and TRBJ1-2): KAGVTQTPRYLIKTRGQQVTLSCSPISGHRSVSWYQQTPGQGLQFLFEYFSETQRNKGNFPGRFSGRQFSNSRSEMNVSTLELGDSALYLCASSLARTGPNYGYTFGSGTRLTVV.

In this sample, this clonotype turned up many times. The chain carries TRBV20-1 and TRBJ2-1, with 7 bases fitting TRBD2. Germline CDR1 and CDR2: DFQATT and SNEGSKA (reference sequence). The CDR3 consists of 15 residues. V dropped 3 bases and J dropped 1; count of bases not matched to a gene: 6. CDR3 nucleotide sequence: TGCAGTGCTAGGGGGCGGGAGTTATCCTACAATGAGCAGTTCTTC. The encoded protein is CSARGRELSYNEQFF.

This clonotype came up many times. The CDR3 is CASSSALRGTNAYEQYF. CDR3 coding DNA: TGCGCCAGCAGCTCCGCTCTTCGGGGGACAAATGCCTACGAGCAGTACTTC. V is TRBV5-1 and J is TRBJ2-7; either TRBD1 or TRBD2 may fit D (6 bases each). The V end lost 3 bases, the J end lost 2 bases, and 21 bases lay between the germline ends. The CDR3 sequence is 17 residues long. Per germline, CDR1 SGHRS and CDR2 YFSETQ.

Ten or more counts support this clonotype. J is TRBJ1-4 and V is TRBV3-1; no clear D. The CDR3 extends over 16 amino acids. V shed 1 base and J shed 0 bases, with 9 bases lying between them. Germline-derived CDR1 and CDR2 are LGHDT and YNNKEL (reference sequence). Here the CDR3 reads CASSQGSAATNEKLFF. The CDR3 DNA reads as TGTGCCAGCAGCCAAGGGTCGGCAGCAACTAATGAAAAACTGTTTTTT.

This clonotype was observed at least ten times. The CDR3 DNA reads as TGCGCCAGCAGCTTGGGATCGGGGGCCTACAATGAGCAGTTCTTC. Translation: CASSLGSGAYNEQFF. The V and J genes are TRBV5-1 and TRBJ2-1; maybe TRBD2 (6 bases). Deletions cut 0 bases from V and 2 bases from J, with 9 bases between. In germline, CDR1 is SGHRS, CDR2 YFSETQ. The CDR3 is made up of 15 amino acids.

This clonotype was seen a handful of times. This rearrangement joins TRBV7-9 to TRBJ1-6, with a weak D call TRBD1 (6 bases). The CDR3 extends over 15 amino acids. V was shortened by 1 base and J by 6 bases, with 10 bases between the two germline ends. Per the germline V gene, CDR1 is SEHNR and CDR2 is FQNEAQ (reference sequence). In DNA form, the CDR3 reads TGTGCCAGCAGCTTAGACAGGGTGTTTAATTCACCCCTCCACTTT. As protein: CASSLDRVFNSPLHF.

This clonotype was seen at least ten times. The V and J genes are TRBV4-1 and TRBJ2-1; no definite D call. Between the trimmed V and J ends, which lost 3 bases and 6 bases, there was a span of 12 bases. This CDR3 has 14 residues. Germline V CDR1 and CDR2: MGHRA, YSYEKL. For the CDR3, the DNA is TGCGCCAGCAGCCAGGGTCCCAGGTCCAATGAGCAGTTCTTC. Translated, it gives CASSQGPRSNEQFF.

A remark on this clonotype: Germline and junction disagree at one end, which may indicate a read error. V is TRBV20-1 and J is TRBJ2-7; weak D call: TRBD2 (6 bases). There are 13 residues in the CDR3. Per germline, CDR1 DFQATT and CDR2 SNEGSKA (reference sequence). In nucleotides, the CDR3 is TGCAGTACAAGGGGTAGCGGAGCCTACGAGCAGTGCTTC. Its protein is CSTRGSGAYEQCF.

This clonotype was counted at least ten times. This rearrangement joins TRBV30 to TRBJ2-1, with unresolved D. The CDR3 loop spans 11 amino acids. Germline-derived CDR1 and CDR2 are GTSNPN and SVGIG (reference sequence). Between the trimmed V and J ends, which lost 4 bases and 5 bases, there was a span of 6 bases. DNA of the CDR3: TGTGCCTGGAAGTGGCACAATGAGCAGTTCTTC. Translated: CAWKWHNEQFF.